Each of the 6 T cell receptor beta chains below was sequenced from the same sample in a study of blood T cells in healthy people across ages. A J-beta primer mix and a sample-barcoded 5' primer were used in a second PCR of about 6 to 12 cycles. Each CDR3 protein gets one entry after TCRdb re-called the 5' RACE reads with MiXCR. In the table there are approximately 1,700,000 distinct CDR3 sequences, roughly two fifths of which are singletons. The sequenced sample consisted of blood. The source is a human donor in good health.

This chain joins TRBV29-1 and TRBJ2-1, with 10 bases matching TRBD1. This CDR3 region has 13 residues. Trimming cost V 4 bases and J 4 bases; bases outside gene matches: 1. Germline CDR1 and CDR2: SQVTM and ANQGSEA. The CDR3 loop is CSVGTGGYNEQFF. CDR3 DNA: TGCAGCGTTGGGACAGGGGGTTACAATGAGCAGTTCTTC.

This clonotype has more than one count but fewer than ten. The V call is TRBV10-2, the J call TRBJ1-2, with a weak D call TRBD1 (5 bases). The V and J ends lost 2 bases and 7 bases respectively, with 14 bases between them. This CDR3 is built from 14 residues. Germline lookup yields CDR1 WSHSY and CDR2 SAAADI. CDR3 in amino acids: CASSEAGRVGGYTF. CDR3 sequence (DNA): TGCGCCAGCAGTGAGGCGGGCAGGGTGGGTGGCTACACCTTC.

The genes are TRBV28 and TRBJ2-3; TRBD2 matches 9 bases. CDR3 length: 17 amino acids. The V gene end was trimmed by 2 bases and the J gene end by 2 bases; junction bases not matched to a gene: 8. Germline CDR1 and CDR2: MDHEN and SYDVKM. The CDR3 region is CASSLRGRGGATDTQYF. The DNA for the CDR3 is TGTGCCAGCAGTTTAAGGGGCCGCGGGGGGGCCACAGATACGCAGTATTTT.

Ten or more counts support this clonotype. J is TRBJ2-2 and V is TRBV7-3; TRBD1 agrees at 7 bases. The V and J ends lost 3 bases and 0 bases, in that order; junction bases with no gene match: 1. Germline values: CDR1 SGHTA, CDR2 FQGTGA. The CDR3 length is 15 residues. The CDR3 sequence: CASSLTGTNTGELFF. CDR3 coding DNA: TGTGCCAGCAGCTTGACAGGGACGAACACCGGGGAGCTGTTTTTT.

V gene TRBV20-1 combines with J gene TRBJ2-1, with D unresolved. Trimming took 5 bases from V and 8 from J, leaving 19 bases between them. Germline loops: CDR1 DFQATT, CDR2 SNEGSKA (reference sequence). CDR3 length: 14 amino acids. The CDR3 DNA follows: TGCAGTGCTCCCGAGAGTGGGCTAGTGGATGAGCAGTTCTTC. Translated: CSAPESGLVDEQFF.

The chain couples TRBV2 to TRBJ2-7; D may be TRBD1 or TRBD2 (5 bases each). The germline V gene encodes CDR1 SNHLY and CDR2 FYNNEI. With 0 bases removed from V and 2 bases from J, the gap between germline ends came to 20 bases. This CDR3 has 18 residues. CDR3 bases: TGTGCCAGCAGTGAAGCGCTTGGAATCGGGGACGCTGCCTACGAGCAGTACTTC. The encoded protein is CASSEALGIGDAAYEQYF.